The 15 T cell receptor beta chains below come from one sample, sequenced in a study of T cells in localized non-small cell lung cancer. Generated by immunoSEQ multiplex PCR, the TCRdb table keeps only in-frame clones and is missing some. Found here are thousands of clones, 25% to 30% of them singletons; the top ten hold around 9.8%. Sequences were derived from lung tumor tissue, sampled before any cancer treatment. These receptors all come from a male donor aged 60 or over with stage I lung adenocarcinoma.

The rearrangement uses TRBV5-1 and TRBJ2-5, with a possible D match to TRBD2 (5 bases). This CDR3 is 15 amino acids long. Germline CDR1 reads SGHRS; CDR2 reads YFSETQ. The germline V and J ends were trimmed by 0 bases and 4 bases, with 13 bases remaining between them. The CDR3 bases are TGCGCCAGCAGCTTGGGGAACAGCGGAGGAGAGACCCAGTACTTC. This codes for CASSLGNSGGETQYF.

The chain is built from TRBV11-3 and TRBJ2-7; 10 bases are shared with TRBD2. CDR3 length: 16 amino acids. V was pared by 4 bases and J by 3 bases, with 9 bases of the junction left unmatched. Germline V CDR1 and CDR2: SGHNT, YENEEA. The CDR3 is CASSSSMTSGFYEQYF. CDR3 DNA: TGTGCCAGCAGCTCGTCGATGACTAGCGGGTTCTACGAGCAGTACTTC. The whole variable domain, remainder taken from reference TRBV11-3 and TRBJ2-7, is EAGVVQSPRYKIIEKKQPVAFWCNPISGHNTLYWYLQNLGQGPELLIRYENEEAVDDSQLPKDRFSAERLKGVDSTLKIQPAELGDSAVYLCASSSSMTSGFYEQYFGPGTRLTVT.

The chain combines TRBV19 with TRBJ1-3, with D hard to call. Per germline, CDR1 LNHDA and CDR2 SQIVND (reference sequence). Trimming took 6 bases from V and 4 from J, leaving 13 bases between them. The CDR3 covers 14 residues. The chain's CDR3 is CASSPRGAGNTIYF. CDR3 nucleotide sequence: TGTGCCAGTAGCCCACGAGGAGCCGGAAACACCATATATTTT.

This clone was seen only a few times. The chain employs TRBV11-3 and TRBJ2-7, with D tentatively TRBD1 (5 bases). The V end was cut by 3 bases, the J end by 1 base, with 13 bases between. This CDR3 has 15 amino acids. Germline CDR1 and CDR2: SGHNT and YENEEA. CDR3 nucleotides: TGTGCCAGCAGCTTCTCTCAGGGATTATCCTACGAGCAGTACTTC. It yields the protein CASSFSQGLSYEQYF.

This clone came up a few times. The chain links TRBV5-1 to TRBJ2-2; 11 nucleotides match TRBD1. CDR1 and CDR2 (germline): SGHRS, YFSETQ. With V trimmed by 4 bases and J by 6 bases, 2 bases remained unmatched. The length of the CDR3 is 14 residues. DNA for the CDR3: TGCGCCAGCAGCCAGGGACAGGGGGCCGGGGAGCTGTTTTTT. Its protein is CASSQGQGAGELFF. Full variable domain (missing parts from reference TRBV5-1 and TRBJ2-2): KAGVTQTPRYLIKTRGQQVTLSCSPISGHRSVSWYQQTPGQGLQFLFEYFSETQRNKGNFPGRFSGRQFSNSRSEMNVSTLELGDSALYLCASSQGQGAGELFFGEGSRLTVL.

The V and J genes are TRBV5-1 and TRBJ1-1, with 9 positions matching TRBD1. V gave up 0 bases and J gave up 4 bases; unmatched junction bases: 4. The CDR3 has 15 amino acids. Germline CDR1 reads SGHRS; CDR2 reads YFSETQ. The CDR3 region is CASSLEGTGITEAFF. The CDR3 DNA sequence: TGCGCCAGCAGCTTGGAGGGGACAGGGATCACTGAAGCTTTCTTT.

V gene TRBV29-1 combines with J gene TRBJ2-2; D call uncertain. The CDR3 length is 13 residues. Trimming stripped 3 bases from V and 1 base from J, with 6 bases between. The germline CDR1 and CDR2 sequences are SQVTM and ANQGSEA. The CDR3 DNA reads as TGCAGCGTTGAGATTAGGAACACCGGGGAGCTGTTTTTT. It encodes CSVEIRNTGELFF.

This clone was seen more than once but under ten times. The rearrangement uses TRBV11-3 and TRBJ2-5, with TRBD1 matching 7 bases. CDR1 SGHNT and CDR2 YENEEA come from the germline V gene. This CDR3 has 15 residues. V lost 0 bases, J lost 3 bases, and 4 bases stayed unmatched. The CDR3 DNA follows: TGTGCCAGCAGCTTAGACGGGACAGTAAAAGAGACCCAGTACTTC. It is translated as CASSLDGTVKETQYF.

The V gene is TRBV19, the J gene TRBJ2-7, with TRBD1 matching over 9 bases. In germline, CDR1 is LNHDA, CDR2 SQIVND (reference sequence). The CDR3 sequence is 18 residues long. V was clipped by 3 bases and J by 4 bases; unmatched bases: 16. The CDR3, as DNA: TGTGCCAGTAGTATCGGGGACAGGGCTCGGCGGGACCTTTACGAGCAGTACTTC. Translated, it gives CASSIGDRARRDLYEQYF.

The chain combines TRBV19 with TRBJ1-2; TRBD1 is a possible D gene (6 bases). Germline-derived CDR1 and CDR2 are LNHDA and SQIVND (reference sequence). V shed 6 bases and J shed 4 bases, with 18 bases lying between them. The CDR3 is 15 residues long. The chain's CDR3 is CASRPSQGSGYGYTF. The CDR3 DNA follows: TGTGCCAGTAGGCCCTCCCAGGGGTCCGGCTATGGCTACACCTTC.

The rearrangement links TRBV6-8 to TRBJ2-2, with D possibly matching TRBD1 (5 bases). CDR1 and CDR2 from the germline V gene are MNHGY and SAAAGT. The CDR3 is made up of 14 amino acids. V dropped 6 bases and J dropped 0 bases, with 8 bases sitting between them. Here the CDR3 DNA reads TGTGCCAGCAGGACAGCCCCGAACACCGGGGAGCTGTTTTTT. It translates to CASRTAPNTGELFF.

This clone has a handful of counts. The chain couples TRBV28 to TRBJ2-7; D gene uncertain. The V gene lost 5 bases and the J gene lost 4 bases, with 9 bases spanning the gap. Germline V lookup: CDR1 MDHEN, CDR2 SYDVKM. The CDR3 sequence is 12 residues long. CDR3 bases: TGTGCCAGCAGTCCCTTCGGGTACGAGCAGTACTTC. It codes for CASSPFGYEQYF.

This clone was detected a few times. The V call is TRBV6-8, the J call TRBJ1-1, with TRBD1 identical over 8 bases. Germline V CDR1 and CDR2: MNHGY, SAAAGT. J was trimmed by 1 base and V by 6 bases; bases with no gene match: 13. This CDR3 region has 17 residues. Written as DNA, the CDR3 is TGTGCCAGCAGCCCCCCGGCAGGGGGCGGTAGGAACACTGAAGCTTTCTTT. Protein product: CASSPPAGGGRNTEAFF.

The V gene is TRBV5-1, the J gene TRBJ1-1; TRBD1 matches 11 bases. V was clipped by 6 bases and J by 1 base; unmatched bases: 8. The CDR3 consists of 16 residues. Germline loops: CDR1 SGHRS, CDR2 YFSETQ. CDR3 DNA: TGCGCCAGCAACATCGGGACAGGGGGAGCGAACACTGAAGCTTTCTTT. Its translation: CASNIGTGGANTEAFF.

This chain joins TRBV6-8 and TRBJ2-3; 7 nucleotides align to TRBD2. The germline V gene has CDR1 MNHGY and CDR2 SAAAGT. V lost 8 bases, J lost 3 bases, and 5 bases stayed unmatched. The length of the CDR3 is 13 residues. The CDR3 here is CASCGGGTDTQYF. The CDR3 coding sequence is TGTGCCAGCTGTGGGGGGGGGACAGATACGCAGTATTTT.